Following are 8 T cell receptor beta chains from one sample sequenced in a study of blood T cell repertoires in COVID-19. Here immunoSEQ multiplex PCR was the method, and the copy in TCRdb shows in-frame clones only, minus some. The profile shows 140,000 to 150,000 clones, 65% to 85% of them singletons. Sequencing used peripheral blood. The receptors were gathered from a man aged 30 to 45 with COVID-19, enrolled during active disease.

The V call is TRBV30, the J call TRBJ1-5; D is unclear. This CDR3 has 17 amino acids. V lost 2 bases and J 1 base, leaving 18 bases between the germline ends. Germline loops: CDR1 GTSNPN, CDR2 SVGIG (reference sequence). The DNA of the CDR3 is TGTGCCTGGAGTCCCATCAGAGACTCACGAAGCAATCAGCCCCAGCATTTT. Its protein is CAWSPIRDSRSNQPQHF.

The V and J genes are TRBV15 and TRBJ2-5, with 10 bases that match TRBD1. The V gene's germline CDR1 is LNHNV and CDR2 YYDKDF (reference sequence). The CDR3 is 13 residues long. The ends lost 3 bases at V and 5 bases at J; junction bases unmatched: 0. The CDR3, as DNA: TGTGCCACCAGCAGGGGACAGGGGGAGACCCAGTACTTC. Its translation is CATSRGQGETQYF.

This clone was counted a single time. This chain links TRBV7-3 with TRBJ2-3; the match to TRBD2 covers 7 bases. With V trimmed by 6 bases and J by 5 bases, 5 bases remained unmatched. CDR3 length: 13 amino acids. Germline V gives CDR1 SGHTA, CDR2 FQGTGA. The CDR3, as DNA: TGTGCCAGCAGTCCGGGGGGAGGAGATACGCAGTATTTT. Translated: CASSPGGGDTQYF.

This sequence joins TRBV6-4 and TRBJ1-2, with 7 bases aligning to TRBD1. The CDR3 covers 13 residues. Germline V gene sequence: CDR1 MRHNA, CDR2 SNTAGT. The junction had 7 bases not matched to a gene; V was cut back by 4 bases and J by 8 bases. The CDR3 region has the DNA TGTGCCAGCAGTGGACAGGGACAGCGAGGCTACACCTTC. It encodes CASSGQGQRGYTF.

This clone has just a few counts. This sequence joins TRBV5-8 and TRBJ2-7; D unclear. This CDR3 has 16 amino acids. The germline CDR1 and CDR2 sequences are SGHTS and YDEGEE. V shed 0 bases and J shed 0 bases, with 13 bases lying between them. CDR3 sequence: CASSLAYDIYSYEQYF. The DNA of the CDR3 is TGTGCCAGCAGCTTGGCTTACGATATCTACTCCTACGAGCAGTACTTC. Filled out from reference TRBV5-8 and TRBJ2-7, the complete variable domain reads EAGVTQSPTHLIKTRGQQATLRCSPISGHTSVYWYQQALGLGLQFLLWYDEGEERNRGNFPPRFSGRQFPNYSSELNVNALELEDSALYLCASSLAYDIYSYEQYFGPGTRLTVT.

This clone showed up just once. The rearrangement links TRBV9 to TRBJ2-1; D perhaps matches TRBD1 (6 bases). V shed 1 base and J shed 6 bases, with 14 bases lying between them. The CDR3 runs to 15 residues. Germline V lookup: CDR1 SGDLS, CDR2 YYNGEE. As DNA, the CDR3 is TGTGCCAGCAGCGTAACCGGGACAAGCTTCAATGAGCAGTTCTTC. Protein: CASSVTGTSFNEQFF.

This chain links TRBV6-6 with TRBJ2-3, with 12 bases lining up with TRBD1. Looked up from germline, CDR1 is MNHNY and CDR2 is SVGAGI (reference sequence). This CDR3 is built from 15 residues. The J segment lost 4 bases and the V segment lost 4 bases, leaving 3 bases of the junction unmatched. The CDR3 spells CASSSGTGGPDTQYF. In nucleotides, the CDR3 is TGTGCCAGCAGTTCCGGGACAGGGGGCCCAGATACGCAGTATTTT.

The chain joins TRBV28 to TRBJ2-4; TRBD2 agrees at 9 bases. This CDR3 is built from 15 residues. The V and J ends lost 6 bases and 8 bases, in that order; junction bases with no gene match: 11. The V gene's germline CDR1 is MDHEN and CDR2 SYDVKM. As DNA, the CDR3 is TGTGCCAGCAGCGTTGTTAGCGGGAGTGCGCACATTCAGTACTTC. Amino acid sequence: CASSVVSGSAHIQYF.